This TCR beta chain was obtained from a study of T cell repertoires in cytomegalovirus infection. The CDR3 loop spans 15 amino acids. CDR1 MNHNS and CDR2 SASEGT come from the germline V gene. Deletions cut 5 bases from V and 1 base from J, with 11 bases between. Note on this clonotype: The antigen is undetermined.

TCRdb independently ran MiXCR on the reads; one entry per CDR3 protein. The sample yields under 850,000 distinct CDR3 sequences, roughly 30% seen once. The source material was cultured PBMCs, sampled from culture after CMV antigen stimulation. V is TRBV6-1 and J is TRBJ2-2; no definite D call. This sequence was found in a human donor in good health (CMV status not recorded). Some clones in this sample may be carry-over from other donors' samples. The CDR3 region is CASSTRKRNTGELFF. CDR3 bases: TGTGCCAGCAGTACCCGGAAGCGGAACACCGGGGAGCTGTTTTTT.